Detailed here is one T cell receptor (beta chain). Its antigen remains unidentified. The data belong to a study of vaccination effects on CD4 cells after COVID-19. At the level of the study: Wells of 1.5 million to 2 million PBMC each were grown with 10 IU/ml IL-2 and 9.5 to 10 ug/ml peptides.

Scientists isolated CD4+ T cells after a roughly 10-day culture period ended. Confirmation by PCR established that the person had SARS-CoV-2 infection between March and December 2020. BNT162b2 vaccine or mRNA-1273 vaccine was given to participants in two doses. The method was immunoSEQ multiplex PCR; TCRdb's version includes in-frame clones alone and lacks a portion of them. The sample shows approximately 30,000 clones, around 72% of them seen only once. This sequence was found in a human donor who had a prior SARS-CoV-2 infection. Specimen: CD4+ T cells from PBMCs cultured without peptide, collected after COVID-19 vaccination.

This CDR3 reads CASSPTVAAETQYF. CDR3 sequence (DNA): TGTGCCAGCAGCCCGACAGTAGCCGCAGAGACCCAGTACTTC. The rearrangement joins TRBV5-5 to TRBJ2-5, with D maybe TRBD1 (5 bases). Germline values: CDR1 SGHKS, CDR2 YYEKEE (reference sequence). The germline V and J ends were trimmed by 4 bases and 4 bases, with 14 bases remaining between them. This CDR3 comprises 14 residues.